The TCR beta chain described here comes from a study of cytomegalovirus exposure and HLA in healthy donors. Concerning this clone: Its antigen is not identified.

Findings of the study overall: Segments of the TCR beta V type were, in most cases, productive about 87% or about 30% of the time in an earlier analysis.

The PCR made use of 60 Vbeta and 13 Jbeta primers. Methods used by the authors: It was a later analysis that counted tens of millions of unique TCR beta chains, of which 9 million to 13 million were shared. Here immunoSEQ multiplex PCR was the method, and the copy in TCRdb shows in-frame clones only, minus some. The V and J calls and clone size are taken from that table; D and trimming were inferred from the DNA. The sample holds fewer than 200,000 clones, 65% to 85% seen once. The sample consisted of PBMCs. This TCR was recovered from a woman aged 50 to 60 in good health and CMV-seropositive.

The DNA of the CDR3 is TGTGCCAGCAGCCAAGATAGGCTAGACGGCGAGCAGTTCTTC. This encodes CASSQDRLDGEQFF. This chain links TRBV14 with TRBJ2-1; no clear D gene. This CDR3 has 14 amino acids. Germline V gives CDR1 SGHDN, CDR2 FVKESK. V lost 0 bases and J lost 10, with 13 bases in between. Full variable domain (outside the CDR3, taken from reference TRBV14 and TRBJ2-1): EAGVTQFPSHSVIEKGQTVTLRCDPISGHDNLYWYRRVMGKEIKFLLHFVKESKQDESGMPNNRFLAERTGGTYSTLKVQPAELEDSGVYFCASSQDRLDGEQFFGPGTRLTVL.